A selection of T cell receptor beta chains follows, all from one sample in a study of shared clonotypes between healthy human individuals. Assay: immunoSEQ multiplex PCR; the TCRdb copy retains only in-frame clones and omits some. The table records fewer than 550,000 clones, roughly 79% of them present only once. The specimen was PBMCs. The receptors come from a woman aged 40 to 49 in good health. Some clones in this sample may be carry-over from other donors' samples. CDR3s include the opening cysteine and the closing phenylalanine or tryptophan. A D gene is named only where the DNA matches it firmly. Only some rows state a clone size, as once, few, many or a class for expanded clones.

v_gene	abundance	j_gene	d_gene	CDR3aa	CDR3nt
TRBV5-1	-	TRBJ2-3	-	CASSGSGASTDTQYF	TGCGCCAGCAGCGGGTCGGGGGCTAGCACAGATACGCAGTATTTT
TRBV18	-	TRBJ2-1	-	CATTRTSSVGEQFF	TGTGCCACAACTCGTACTAGCAGTGTCGGTGAGCAGTTCTTC
TRBV7-8	once	TRBJ1-5	-	CASSLAGVRLDPSADQPQHF	TGTGCCAGCAGCTTAGCTGGGGTGCGGCTGGACCCCTCCGCCGATCAGCCCCAGCATTTT
TRBV18	-	TRBJ2-7	TRBD2	CASSPGREGYEQYF	TGTGCCAGCTCACCCGGACGGGAGGGTTACGAGCAGTACTTC
TRBV29-1	-	TRBJ1-2	-	CSVPRGDSYTF	TGCAGCGTTCCCCGGGGGGATAGCTACACCTTC
TRBV9	-	TRBJ2-1	TRBD2	CASSWTSGSSYNEQFF	TGTGCCAGCAGCTGGACTAGCGGTAGCTCCTACAATGAGCAGTTCTTC
TRBV25-1	-	TRBJ2-1	-	CASSEEYLSEQFF	TGTGCCAGCAGTGAAGAGTATCTCAGTGAGCAGTTCTTC
TRBV9	-	TRBJ2-3	TRBD2	CASSPRGSSGRTTDTQYF	TGTGCCAGCAGCCCCAGAGGTTCTAGCGGGAGGACCACAGATACGCAGTATTTT
TRBV6-6	-	TRBJ2-1	TRBD1	CASNPTGFYNEQFF	TGTGCCAGCAACCCGACAGGGTTTTACAATGAGCAGTTCTTC
TRBV7-2	-	TRBJ2-7	TRBD2	CASSLGFGAGEYEQYF	TGTGCCAGCAGCTTAGGATTTGGAGCGGGAGAGTACGAGCAGTACTTC
TRBV5-1	-	TRBJ1-1	-	CASSVTVNTEAFF	TGCGCCAGCAGCGTGACGGTGAACACTGAAGCTTTCTTT
TRBV7-2	-	TRBJ1-3	-	CASSRRPGQISGNTIYF	TGTGCCAGCAGCCGACGTCCTGGACAGATCTCTGGAAACACCATATATTTT
TRBV28	-	TRBJ1-2	TRBD1	CASSKHRDREVYGYTF	TGTGCCAGCAGTAAACACCGGGACAGGGAGGTCTATGGCTACACCTTC
TRBV28	-	TRBJ2-2	-	CASSLLGGELFF	TGTGCCAGCAGTCTTTTGGGGGGGGAGCTGTTTTTT
TRBV23-1	-	TRBJ2-2	TRBD2	CASSRLPSGRTWELFF	TGCGCCAGCAGTCGTCTCCCTAGCGGGAGGACTTGGGAGCTGTTTTTT
TRBV28	-	TRBJ2-7	TRBD1	CASSRTGAQGSEQYF	TGTGCCAGCAGTCGTACAGGGGCCCAGGGGAGCGAGCAGTACTTC
TRBV28	-	TRBJ2-1	TRBD2	CASSSAGTSGREQFF	TGTGCCAGCAGCTCCGCCGGGACTAGCGGCCGGGAGCAGTTCTTC
TRBV18	-	TRBJ1-1	TRBD1	CASSRDRGEFAFF	TGTGCCAGCTCCCGGGACAGGGGAGAGTTTGCTTTCTTT
TRBV7-2	-	TRBJ2-1	-	CASSLEGDEQFF	TGTGCCAGCAGCTTAGAAGGGGATGAGCAGTTCTTC
TRBV5-1	few	TRBJ2-6	-	CASSLAWRGLPSGANVLTF	TGCGCCAGCAGCTTGGCCTGGAGGGGACTTCCTTCTGGGGCCAACGTCCTGACTTTC
TRBV6-4	-	TRBJ1-5	-	CASSDSEGSNQPQHF	TGTGCCAGCAGTGACTCGGAGGGGAGCAATCAGCCCCAGCATTTT
TRBV30	-	TRBJ2-5	TRBD1	CAWSTGVGETQYF	TGTGCCTGGAGTACAGGGGTGGGGGAGACCCAGTACTTC
TRBV14	-	TRBJ2-1	-	CASSRARSSYNEQFF	TGTGCCAGCAGCCGAGCTCGCTCTTCCTACAATGAGCAGTTCTTC
TRBV5-1	-	TRBJ2-1	TRBD2	CASSLRDPGGEQFF	TGCGCCAGCAGCTTGCGGGACCCGGGGGGTGAGCAGTTCTTC
TRBV7-9	few	TRBJ1-4	-	CASSLDGGNQKLFF	TGTGCCAGCAGCTTAGACGGCGGCAACCAAAAACTGTTTTTT
TRBV30	-	TRBJ1-2	TRBD1	CAWNRDRGGGYTF	TGTGCCTGGAACCGGGACAGGGGAGGTGGCTACACCTTC
TRBV2	-	TRBJ1-5	-	CASSGTGGYQPQHF	TGTGCCAGCAGTGGGACGGGCGGGTATCAGCCCCAGCATTTT
TRBV9	many	TRBJ2-7	TRBD1	CASGTPDRAVHEQYF	TGTGCCAGCGGGACCCCGGACAGGGCGGTACACGAGCAGTACTTC
TRBV19	-	TRBJ1-6	-	CASSMIGDSPLHF	TGTGCCAGTAGTATGATAGGGGATTCACCCCTCCACTTT
TRBV18	-	TRBJ2-5	-	CASSNQWAPRETQYF	TGTGCCAGCTCCAACCAGTGGGCCCCGAGAGAGACCCAGTACTTC
TRBV7-6	-	TRBJ1-2	-	CASSPSAEGRDYGYTF	TGTGCCAGCAGCCCATCAGCGGAGGGGAGAGACTATGGCTACACCTTC
TRBV27	-	TRBJ1-4	-	CASGKEGGKVRDEKLFF	TGTGCCAGCGGGAAGGAGGGAGGGAAGGTCAGAGATGAAAAACTGTTTTTT
TRBV11-2	-	TRBJ2-1	TRBD2	CASSIGLAVTYNEQFF	TGTGCCAGCAGCATCGGACTAGCGGTAACCTACAATGAGCAGTTCTTC
TRBV10-3	-	TRBJ2-7	TRBD2	CAISSSGRASGIDF	TGTGCCATCAGCTCGAGCGGGAGGGCCTCGGGTATAGACTTC
TRBV5-5	-	TRBJ2-5	TRBD2	CASSALAAQETQYF	TGTGCCAGCAGCGCCCTAGCGGCGCAAGAGACCCAGTACTTC
TRBV7-9	-	TRBJ2-5	-	CASSESGSETQYF	TGTGCCAGCAGCGAGAGCGGTTCAGAGACCCAGTACTTC
TRBV5-6	many	TRBJ2-1	TRBD1	CASSPGDRDYNEQFF	TGTGCCAGCAGCCCAGGGGACAGGGACTACAATGAGCAGTTCTTC
TRBV9	few	TRBJ1-1	TRBD1	CASSGGQGFFRDETEAFF	TGTGCCAGCAGCGGGGGACAGGGATTTTTTAGAGATGAGACTGAAGCTTTCTTT
TRBV9	-	TRBJ2-2	TRBD2	CASSVGLAGGNTGELFF	TGTGCCAGCAGCGTAGGCTTAGCGGGAGGGAACACCGGGGAGCTGTTTTTT
TRBV7-8	-	TRBJ2-2	TRBD1	CASSRDRAGAGELFF	TGTGCCAGCAGCCGGGACAGGGCTGGGGCCGGGGAGCTGTTTTTT